This TCR beta chain is drawn from a study of shared clonotypes between healthy human individuals. The CDR3 runs 14 residues. Per the germline V gene, CDR1 is SQVTM and CDR2 is ANQGSEA. The V gene lost 4 bases and the J gene lost 8 bases, with 18 bases spanning the gap. This clone was counted once. Repertoires were generated with immunoSEQ multiplex PCR, while TCRdb's copy carries only in-frame clones and drops some. The table includes 520,000 or so clones, around 79% detected once. Input material: PBMCs. This TCR came from a woman aged 40-49 years in good health. Some clones in this sample may be carry-over from other donors' samples. The chain carries TRBV29-1 and TRBJ2-1, with D perhaps TRBD2 (6 bases). The CDR3 spells CSVGVGGLGDEQFF. In nucleotides, the CDR3 is TGCAGCGTTGGAGTGGGGGGACTGGGGGATGAGCAGTTCTTC.